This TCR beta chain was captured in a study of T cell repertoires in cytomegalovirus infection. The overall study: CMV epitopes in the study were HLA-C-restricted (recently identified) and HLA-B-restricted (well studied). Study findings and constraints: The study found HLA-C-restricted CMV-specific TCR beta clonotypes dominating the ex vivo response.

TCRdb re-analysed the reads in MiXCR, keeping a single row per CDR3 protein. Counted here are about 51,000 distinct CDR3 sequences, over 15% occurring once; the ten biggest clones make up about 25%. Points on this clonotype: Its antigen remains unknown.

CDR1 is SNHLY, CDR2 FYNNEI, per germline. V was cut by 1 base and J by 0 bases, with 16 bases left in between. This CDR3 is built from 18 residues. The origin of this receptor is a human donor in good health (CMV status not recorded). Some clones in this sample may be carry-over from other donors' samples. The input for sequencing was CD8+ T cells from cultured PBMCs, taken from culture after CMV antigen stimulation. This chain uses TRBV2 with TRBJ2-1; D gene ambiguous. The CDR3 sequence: CASSEVARRVTSYNEQFF. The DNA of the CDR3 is TGTGCCAGCAGTGAAGTGGCCAGGCGAGTCACCTCCTACAATGAGCAGTTCTTC.